One and the same sample provided the 26 T cell receptor beta chains below, sequenced in a study of blood T cell repertoires in COVID-19. Produced via immunoSEQ multiplex PCR; TCRdb's table is partial and in-frame only. In the table there are roughly 260,000 clones, approximately 87% of which are singletons. Sequenced material: peripheral blood. The receptors originated from a woman between 45 and 65 years old with acute or convalescent COVID-19.

This chain joins TRBV7-8 and TRBJ1-2; D gene unclear. The germline gives CDR1 SGHVS, CDR2 FQNEAQ. There are 15 residues in the CDR3. Trimming shortened V by 1 base and J by 4 bases, and 13 bases separated the two germline ends. The CDR3 bases are TGTGCCAGCAGCTTAGTTGACAACCTGGGCTATGGCTACACCTTC. As protein: CASSLVDNLGYGYTF.

The V and J genes are TRBV18 and TRBJ1-5, with TRBD1 matching 12 bases. With V trimmed by 2 bases and J by 5 bases, 7 bases remained unmatched. Germline values: CDR1 KGHSH, CDR2 LQKENI. This CDR3 region has 17 residues. In DNA form, the CDR3 reads TGTGCCAGCTCACCAGGGACAGGGGGCGGTACCTATCAGCCCCAGCATTTT. It specifies CASSPGTGGGTYQPQHF. Complete variable domain (other parts from reference TRBV18 and TRBJ1-5): NAGVMQNPRHLVRRRGQEARLRCSPMKGHSHVYWYRQLPEEGLKFMVYLQKENIIDESGMPKERFSAEFPKEGPSILRIQQVVRGDSAAYFCASSPGTGGGTYQPQHFGDGTRLSIL.

The rearrangement joins TRBV15 to TRBJ1-5, with D maybe TRBD1 (5 bases). The CDR3 is 15 residues long. The V gene lost 0 bases and the J gene lost 6 bases, with 12 bases spanning the gap. Germline loops: CDR1 LNHNV, CDR2 YYDKDF (reference sequence). In nucleotides, the CDR3 is TGTGCCACCAGCAGAGATGCGGGGCGTGGTCAGCCCCAGCATTTT. This sequence encodes CATSRDAGRGQPQHF. Full variable domain (outside the CDR3, taken from reference TRBV15 and TRBJ1-5): DAMVIQNPRYQVTQFGKPVTLSCSQTLNHNVMYWYQQKSSQAPKLLFHYYDKDFNNEADTPDNFQSRRPNTSFCFLDIRSPGLGDTAMYLCATSRDAGRGQPQHFGDGTRLSIL.

The count of this clone is one. This chain uses TRBV5-1 with TRBJ1-1, with a tentative D call TRBD1 (6 bases). CDR3 size: 14 residues. V was clipped by 7 bases and J by 0 bases, with 13 bases between them. Germline values: CDR1 SGHRS, CDR2 YFSETQ. CDR3 loop: CASGTGGMNTEAFF. The CDR3 DNA follows: TGCGCCAGCGGCACGGGGGGCATGAACACTGAAGCTTTCTTT.

The rearrangement links TRBV7-2 to TRBJ1-6; D uncertain. The CDR3 length is 14 residues. Germline V lookup: CDR1 SGHTA, CDR2 FQGNSA. The germline V and J ends were trimmed by 8 bases and 0 bases, with 8 bases remaining between them. In nucleotides, the CDR3 is TGTGCCAGCGAACCGAGCTCCTATAATTCACCCCTCCACTTT. Translating it yields CASEPSSYNSPLHF. Variable domain in full (rest from reference TRBV7-2 and TRBJ1-6): GAGVSQSPSNKVTEKGKDVELRCDPISGHTALYWYRQSLGQGLEFLIYFQGNSAPDKSGLPSDRFSAERTGGSVSTLTIQRTQQEDSAVYLCASEPSSYNSPLHFGNGTRLTVT.

Here the CDR3 reads CASSFGGQETQYF. CDR3 coding DNA: TGTGCCAGCAGCTTCGGGGGGCAAGAGACCCAGTACTTC. The V call is TRBV11-3, the J call TRBJ2-5; 7 bases agree with TRBD2. CDR1 and CDR2 (germline): SGHNT, YENEEA. The CDR3 has 13 residues. V lost 3 bases, J lost 2 bases, and 0 bases stayed unmatched.

V gene TRBV6-5 combines with J gene TRBJ2-7; TRBD2 matches at 9 bases. Germline lookup yields CDR1 MNHEY and CDR2 SVGAGI. The CDR3 is made up of 15 amino acids. V was pared by 6 bases and J by 2 bases, with 8 bases of the junction left unmatched. The CDR3 here is CASRVRLAVTYEQYF. The CDR3, as DNA: TGTGCCAGCAGAGTACGACTAGCGGTGACCTACGAGCAGTACTTC.

This chain connects TRBV29-1 to TRBJ2-7; 11 bases align to TRBD2. This CDR3 comprises 13 residues. J was trimmed by 2 bases and V by 7 bases; bases with no gene match: 4. Germline CDR1 SQVTM, CDR2 ANQGSEA. In DNA form, the CDR3 reads TGCAGCGCCCGGACTAGCGGGCCCTACGAGCAGTACTTC. Amino acids: CSARTSGPYEQYF.

On this clone: A much larger clone lies a single base off, so this may be a read error. This sequence joins TRBV5-4 and TRBJ1-1, with unresolved D. The CDR3 has 14 amino acids. Trimming removed 0 bases at V and 0 bases at J, with 6 bases between. Germline lookup yields CDR1 SGHNT and CDR2 YYREEE (reference sequence). CDR3 protein: CASSLDSMNTEAFF. Here the CDR3 DNA reads TGTGCCAGCAGCTTGGACAGCATGAACACTGAAGCTTTCTTT.

The chain carries TRBV7-8 and TRBJ2-3; the D is unclear. The germline gives CDR1 SGHVS, CDR2 FQNEAQ. Trimming left V 5 bases short and J 6 bases short, with 9 bases between. CDR3 size: 12 residues. The CDR3, as DNA: TGTGCCAGCAGCCCCCAACTGGATACGCAGTATTTT. Protein sequence: CASSPQLDTQYF.

The J gene is TRBJ2-7, the V gene TRBV2, with D perhaps matching TRBD1 (7 bases). The CDR3 has 13 amino acids. Germline lookup yields CDR1 SNHLY and CDR2 FYNNEI. Trimming removed 5 bases at V and 0 bases at J, with 8 bases between. CDR3 in DNA: TGTGCCAGCAGTCAGGGGGGCTCCTACGAGCAGTACTTC. Protein: CASSQGGSYEQYF.

This clone has only one observation. The chain is built from TRBV2 and TRBJ2-7; no clear D gene. The ends were cut back, 3 bases at V and 3 bases at J, with 9 bases in the middle. Germline lookup yields CDR1 SNHLY and CDR2 FYNNEI. This CDR3 comprises 13 residues. The CDR3 reads CASSDRGFYEQYF. The CDR3 DNA is TGTGCCAGCAGTGATCGAGGATTCTACGAGCAGTACTTC.

This sequence joins TRBV5-1 and TRBJ2-7, with 11 bases lining up with TRBD1. CDR1 and CDR2 (germline): SGHRS, YFSETQ. Trimming cost V 4 bases and J 6 bases; bases outside gene matches: 6. The CDR3 is 14 amino acids. The CDR3 sequence is CASSPMGTGGEQYF. The CDR3 coding sequence is TGCGCCAGCAGCCCGATGGGGACAGGGGGCGAGCAGTACTTC.

V usage is TRBV27 and J usage is TRBJ2-2; D unclear. V lost 6 bases and J lost 7, with 9 bases in between. The CDR3 consists of 12 residues. The germline CDR1 and CDR2 sequences are MNHEY and SMNVEV (reference sequence). The CDR3 DNA sequence: TGTGCCAGCAGGATCGGTGGCGGGGAGCTGTTTTTT. Translation: CASRIGGGELFF.

The V and J genes are TRBV2 and TRBJ1-1, with D uncertain. V lost 6 bases to trimming and J lost 1 base, with 12 bases between them. This CDR3 is 14 amino acids long. From germline, CDR1 is SNHLY and CDR2 FYNNEI. The CDR3 sequence is CASRERPANTEAFF. The CDR3 DNA sequence: TGTGCCAGCAGGGAGAGGCCTGCGAACACTGAAGCTTTCTTT.

V is TRBV4-2 and J is TRBJ2-1; 7 bases are shared with TRBD2. CDR3 length equals 15 residues. The J segment lost 9 bases and the V segment lost 0 bases, leaving 8 bases of the junction unmatched. Germline V gene lookup returns CDR1 LGHNA and CDR2 YNFKEQ. CDR3 sequence (DNA): TGTGCCAGCAGCCAAGACGGGGGGAGCAGAGGTGAGCAGTTCTTC. It is translated as CASSQDGGSRGEQFF.

The chain carries TRBV27 and TRBJ1-2; TRBD1 matches at 8 bases. The germline V gene encodes CDR1 MNHEY and CDR2 SMNVEV (reference sequence). This CDR3 spans 17 amino acids. Losses at the gene ends were 1 base for V and 4 bases for J; bases not matched to a gene: 11. CDR3 loop: CASSLFGGGTGGYGYTF. CDR3 DNA sequence: TGTGCCAGCAGTTTATTCGGTGGGGGGACAGGAGGCTATGGCTACACCTTC.

The chain is built from TRBV19 and TRBJ2-7, with a possible D match to TRBD2 (5 bases). Trimming took 5 bases from V and 0 from J, leaving 14 bases between them. From germline, CDR1 is LNHDA and CDR2 SQIVND (reference sequence). The CDR3 is 15 amino acids. The CDR3 DNA sequence: TGTGCCAGTAGTGGAGCGGTGGGAAGCTCCTACGAGCAGTACTTC. Translated, it gives CASSGAVGSSYEQYF.

This sequence joins TRBV6-1 and TRBJ1-6, with D unresolved. From germline, CDR1 is MNHNS and CDR2 SASEGT. The V end was cut by 2 bases, the J end by 2 bases, with 7 bases between. This CDR3 has 15 residues. For the CDR3, the DNA is TGTGCCAGCAGTGAAAGTACTGCCTATAATTCACCCCTCCACTTT. Translating gives CASSESTAYNSPLHF.

The chain uses TRBV6-5 and TRBJ1-3; D is uncertain. The CDR3 is made up of 12 amino acids. CDR1 is MNHEY, CDR2 SVGAGI, per germline. V was pared by 5 bases and J by 1 base, with 3 bases between. The CDR3 here is CASSPSGNTIYF. CDR3 DNA: TGTGCCAGCAGTCCATCTGGAAACACCATATATTTT.

The V and J genes are TRBV5-1 and TRBJ2-1; 7 bases map to TRBD2. From germline, CDR1 is SGHRS and CDR2 YFSETQ. The J segment lost 7 bases and the V segment lost 0 bases, leaving 7 bases of the junction unmatched. CDR3 size: 15 residues. CDR3: CASSLVAGAGNEQFF. The CDR3 nucleotides read TGCGCCAGCAGCTTGGTGGCGGGAGCTGGTAATGAGCAGTTCTTC.

Within the sample, this clone is medium-sized. This sequence joins TRBV7-3 and TRBJ1-1; D not resolved. Trimming took 5 bases from V and 2 from J, leaving 9 bases between them. Germline CDR1 reads SGHTA; CDR2 reads FQGTGA. The CDR3 contains 13 residues. DNA of the CDR3: TGTGCCAGCAGCCATGAGGTCAACACTGAAGCTTTCTTT. Its protein product is CASSHEVNTEAFF.

This clone was observed a few times. In DNA, the CDR3 is TGCGCCAGCAGCTTGGCGGATGGGCCCTACAATGAGCAGTTCTTC. Residues: CASSLADGPYNEQFF. This chain connects TRBV5-1 to TRBJ2-1; D unclear. V shed 0 bases and J shed 2 bases, with 9 bases lying between them. Per germline, CDR1 SGHRS and CDR2 YFSETQ. There are 15 residues in the CDR3. The full variable domain, with the rest looked up from reference TRBV5-1 and TRBJ2-1, is KAGVTQTPRYLIKTRGQQVTLSCSPISGHRSVSWYQQTPGQGLQFLFEYFSETQRNKGNFPGRFSGRQFSNSRSEMNVSTLELGDSALYLCASSLADGPYNEQFFGPGTRLTVL.

The chain recombines TRBV19 with TRBJ1-5; a possible D gene is TRBD1 (6 bases). Trimming removed 0 bases at V and 11 bases at J, with 26 bases between. The CDR3 consists of 18 residues. Germline V gives CDR1 LNHDA, CDR2 SQIVND (reference sequence). The CDR3 sequence: CASSIDAGGRGDIGTQHF. CDR3 bases: TGTGCCAGTAGTATAGATGCCGGAGGACGGGGGGACATCGGGACCCAGCATTTT.

This chain uses TRBV2 with TRBJ2-2, with D possibly TRBD1 on 6 matching bases. The CDR3 is 15 residues long. V lost 9 bases to trimming and J lost 4 bases, with 18 bases between them. In germline, CDR1 is SNHLY, CDR2 FYNNEI. The DNA for the CDR3 is TGTGCCAGTATTCAGGGGCGACCCCCCACCGGGGAGCTGTTTTTT. As protein: CASIQGRPPTGELFF.

The chain is built from TRBV23-1 and TRBJ1-1, with D unresolved. TRBV23-1 is designated an ORF whose function remains uncertain. CDR3 length equals 13 residues. Trimming removed 4 bases from V and 0 bases from J, with 6 bases in between. As DNA, the CDR3 is TGCGCCAGCAGTCCCCCCGTGAACACTGAAGCTTTCTTT. Encoded protein: CASSPPVNTEAFF.